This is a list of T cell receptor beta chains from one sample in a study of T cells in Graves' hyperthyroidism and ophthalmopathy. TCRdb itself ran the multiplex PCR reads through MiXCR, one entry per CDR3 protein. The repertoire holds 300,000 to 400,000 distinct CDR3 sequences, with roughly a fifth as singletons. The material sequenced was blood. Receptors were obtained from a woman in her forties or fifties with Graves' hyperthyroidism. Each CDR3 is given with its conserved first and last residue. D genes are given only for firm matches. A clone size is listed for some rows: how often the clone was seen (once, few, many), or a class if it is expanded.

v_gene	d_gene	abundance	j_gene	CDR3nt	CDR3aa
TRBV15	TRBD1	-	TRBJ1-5	TGTGCCACCAGCAGAGATAGTGGGACAGGGGTAGGTAATCAGCCCCAGCATTTT	CATSRDSGTGVGNQPQHF
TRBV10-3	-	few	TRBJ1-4	TGTGCCATCAGTGACGGTAATGAAAAACTGTTTTTT	CAISDGNEKLFF
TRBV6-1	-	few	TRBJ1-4	TGTGCCAGCAGTGAAGTCCCCTATAAGATGGGTTTGGTCGGTCATACAACTAATGAAAAACTGTTTTTT	CASSEVPYKMGLVGHTTNEKLFF
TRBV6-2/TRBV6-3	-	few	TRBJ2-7	TGTGCCAGCACCTTCCCCGGGTCTTCCTACGAGCAGTACTTC	CASTFPGSSYEQYF
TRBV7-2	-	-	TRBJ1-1	TGTGCCAGCAGCTTTTTACAGGAGGAAGCTTTCTTT	CASSFLQEEAFF
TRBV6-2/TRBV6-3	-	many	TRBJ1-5	TGTGCCAGCAGTTTTCAGGGGAGCAATCAGCCCCAGCATTTT	CASSFQGSNQPQHF
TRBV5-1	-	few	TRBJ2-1	TGTGCCAGCAGCTTACTGACAGGAGTATTCAATGAGCAGTTCTTC	CASSLLTGVFNEQFF
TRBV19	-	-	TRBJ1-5	TGTGCCAGTAGTAATAGAAATATAGCAAATCAGCCCCAGCATTTT	CASSNRNIANQPQHF
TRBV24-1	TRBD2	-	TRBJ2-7	TGTGCCACCAGTGACTCGGGACTAAATTACGAGCAGTACTTC	CATSDSGLNYEQYF
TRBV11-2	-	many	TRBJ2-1	TGTGCCAGCACCCAAGGGGTGGGGGACTACAATGAGCAGTTCTTC	CASTQGVGDYNEQFF
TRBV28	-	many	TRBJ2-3	TGTGCCACCTGCCGGGCCTTGGGCACAGATACGCAGTATTTT	CATCRALGTDTQYF
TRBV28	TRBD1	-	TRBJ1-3	TGTGCCAGCAGTTTGGACAGGGGCATCGTTGGAAACACCATATATTTT	CASSLDRGIVGNTIYF
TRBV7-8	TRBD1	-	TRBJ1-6	TGTGCCAGCAGCTTAGTTCAGGGGGCCTATAATTCACCCCTCCACTTT	CASSLVQGAYNSPLHF
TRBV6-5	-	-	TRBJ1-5	TGTGCCAGCAGTTACTTTTCCCCCAGCAATCAGCCCCAGCATTTT	CASSYFSPSNQPQHF
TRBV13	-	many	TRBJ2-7	TGTGCCAGCAGCTCAGTACCACAGGGCCTCGAGCAGTACTTC	CASSSVPQGLEQYF
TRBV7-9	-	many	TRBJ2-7	TGTGCCAGCAGCTTAGGGACGGGGGAGCAGTACTTC	CASSLGTGEQYF
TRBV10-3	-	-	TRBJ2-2	TGTGCCATCAGTGAAACTTTCAACACCGGGGAGCTGTTTTTT	CAISETFNTGELFF
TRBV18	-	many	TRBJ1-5	TGTGCCAGCTCACCAAGGCCACCGAGGGGCAATCAGCCCCAGCATTTT	CASSPRPPRGNQPQHF